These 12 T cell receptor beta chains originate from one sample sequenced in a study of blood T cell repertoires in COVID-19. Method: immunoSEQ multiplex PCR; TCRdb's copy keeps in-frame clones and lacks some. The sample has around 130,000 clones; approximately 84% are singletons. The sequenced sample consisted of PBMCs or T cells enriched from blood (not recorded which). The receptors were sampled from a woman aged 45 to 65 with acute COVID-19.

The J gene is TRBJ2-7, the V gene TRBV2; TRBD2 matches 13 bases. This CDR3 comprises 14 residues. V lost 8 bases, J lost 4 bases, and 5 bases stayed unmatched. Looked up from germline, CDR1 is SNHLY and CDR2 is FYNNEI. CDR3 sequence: CASGRTSGSYEQYF. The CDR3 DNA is TGTGCCAGCGGGAGGACTAGCGGGAGTTACGAGCAGTACTTC.

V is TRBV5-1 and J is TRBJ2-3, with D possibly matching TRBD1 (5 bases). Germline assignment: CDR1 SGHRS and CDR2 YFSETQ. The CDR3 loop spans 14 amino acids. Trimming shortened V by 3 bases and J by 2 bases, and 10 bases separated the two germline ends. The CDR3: CASSSLTATDTQYF. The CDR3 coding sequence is TGCGCCAGCAGCTCCTTGACAGCCACAGATACGCAGTATTTT.

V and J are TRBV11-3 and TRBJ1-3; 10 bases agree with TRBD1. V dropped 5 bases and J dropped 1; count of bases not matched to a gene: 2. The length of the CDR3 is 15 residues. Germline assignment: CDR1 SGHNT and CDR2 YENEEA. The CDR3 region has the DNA TGTGCCAGCAGCCCGGGACAGGGGTCTGGAAACACCATATATTTT. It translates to CASSPGQGSGNTIYF.

This CDR3 reads CASSSPYGSYEQYF. The CDR3 DNA reads as TGTGCCAGCAGTTCCCCTTACGGGAGCTACGAGCAGTACTTC. This chain uses TRBV6-5 with TRBJ2-7, with D possibly matching TRBD2 (6 bases). With 4 bases removed from V and 3 bases from J, the gap between germline ends came to 13 bases. This CDR3 has 14 amino acids. Germline values: CDR1 MNHEY, CDR2 SVGAGI.

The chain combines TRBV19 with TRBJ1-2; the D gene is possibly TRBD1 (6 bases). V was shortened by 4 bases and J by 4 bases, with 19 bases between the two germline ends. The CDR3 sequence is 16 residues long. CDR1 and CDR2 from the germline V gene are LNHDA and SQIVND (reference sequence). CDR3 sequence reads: CASSTDSRGLRYGYTF. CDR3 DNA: TGTGCCAGTAGTACCGATTCCAGGGGTCTCCGCTATGGCTACACCTTC.

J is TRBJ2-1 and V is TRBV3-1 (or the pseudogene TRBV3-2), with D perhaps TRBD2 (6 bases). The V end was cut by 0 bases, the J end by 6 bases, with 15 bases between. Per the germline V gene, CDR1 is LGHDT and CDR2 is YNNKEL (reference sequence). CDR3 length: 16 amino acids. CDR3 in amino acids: CASSQDVGGKRNEQFF. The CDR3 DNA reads TGTGCCAGCAGCCAAGACGTAGGCGGGAAGCGCAATGAGCAGTTCTTC.

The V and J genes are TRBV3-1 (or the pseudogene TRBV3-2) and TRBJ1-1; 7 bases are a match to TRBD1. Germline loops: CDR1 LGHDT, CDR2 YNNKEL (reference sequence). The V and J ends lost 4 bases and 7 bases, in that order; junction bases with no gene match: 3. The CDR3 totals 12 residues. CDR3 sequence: CASSPDRLEAFF. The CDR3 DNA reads TGTGCCAGCAGCCCGGACAGGCTTGAAGCTTTCTTT.

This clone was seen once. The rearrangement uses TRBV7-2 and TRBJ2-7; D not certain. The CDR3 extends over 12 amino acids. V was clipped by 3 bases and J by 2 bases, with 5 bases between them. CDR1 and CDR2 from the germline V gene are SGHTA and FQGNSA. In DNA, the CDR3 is TGTGCCAGCAGCTTTAGCACCTACGAGCAGTACTTC. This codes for CASSFSTYEQYF.

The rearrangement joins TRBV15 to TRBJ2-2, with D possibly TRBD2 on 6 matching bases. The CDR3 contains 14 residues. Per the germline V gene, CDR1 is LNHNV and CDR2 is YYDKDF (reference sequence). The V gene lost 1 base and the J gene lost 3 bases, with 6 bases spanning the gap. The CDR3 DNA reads TGTGCCACCAGCAGAGGGGGGGACACCGGGGAGCTGTTTTTT. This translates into CATSRGGDTGELFF. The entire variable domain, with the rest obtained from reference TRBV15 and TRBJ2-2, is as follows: DAMVIQNPRYQVTQFGKPVTLSCSQTLNHNVMYWYQQKSSQAPKLLFHYYDKDFNNEADTPDNFQSRRPNTSFCFLDIRSPGLGDTAMYLCATSRGGDTGELFFGEGSRLTVL.

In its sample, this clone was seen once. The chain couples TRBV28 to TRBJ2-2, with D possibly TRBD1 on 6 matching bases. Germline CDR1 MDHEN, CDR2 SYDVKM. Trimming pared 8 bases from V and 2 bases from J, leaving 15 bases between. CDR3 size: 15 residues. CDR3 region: CASADSFLNTGELFF. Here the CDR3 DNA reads TGTGCCAGCGCGGACAGTTTCCTAAACACCGGGGAGCTGTTTTTT.

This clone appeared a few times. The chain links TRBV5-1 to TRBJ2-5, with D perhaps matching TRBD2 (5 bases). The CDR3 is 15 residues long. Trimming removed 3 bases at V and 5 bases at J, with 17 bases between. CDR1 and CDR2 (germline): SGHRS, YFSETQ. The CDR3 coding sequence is TGCGCCAGCAGCTCGACCTTGGGTCCGGGGGAGACCCAGTACTTC. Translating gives CASSSTLGPGETQYF.

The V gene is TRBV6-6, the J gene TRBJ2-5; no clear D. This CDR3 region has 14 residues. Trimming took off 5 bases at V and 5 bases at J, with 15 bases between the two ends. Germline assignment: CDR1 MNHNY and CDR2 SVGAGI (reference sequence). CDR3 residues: CASSPSRTAETQYF. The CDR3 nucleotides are TGTGCCAGCAGTCCCTCAAGAACCGCGGAGACCCAGTACTTC.